Described below is a single T cell receptor (beta chain) sequence and its context. This record belongs to a study of identical twins. CDR1 is SGHRS, CDR2 YFSETQ, per germline. Trimming cost V 2 bases and J 2 bases, with 16 bases left between them. This CDR3 comprises 16 residues. TCRdb re-called the 5' RACE reads through MiXCR, storing one row per CDR3 protein. This sample has approximately 530,000 distinct CDR3 sequences; under 25% occur once, and the top ten carry roughly 0.5%. The same data also contributed to another study, on yellow fever vaccine responses in identical twins.

This clonotype was sampled from a woman in her late teens or twenties in good health. This chain joins TRBV5-1 and TRBJ2-5, with a weak D call TRBD1 (5 bases). The specimen was CD4+ T cells sorted from blood. The DNA for the CDR3 is TGCGCCAGCAGCTTCGGGTCCAGGGCCTTTCAAGAGACCCAGTACTTC. Protein product: CASSFGSRAFQETQYF.